These 23 T cell receptor beta chains share one sample of origin, sequenced in a study of blood T cell repertoires in COVID-19. Data came from immunoSEQ multiplex PCR; TCRdb stores just in-frame clones and leaves some out. The sample includes about 180,000 clones, 65% to 90% seen only once; the top ten take more than 1.5%. The sequencing input was peripheral blood. Source of these receptors: a human donor in a cohort sampled during active COVID-19.

This clone showed up just a few times. This chain connects TRBV7-3 to TRBJ2-6; the D gene is possibly TRBD1 (6 bases). In germline, CDR1 is SGHTA, CDR2 FQGTGA. The CDR3 is 15 residues long. V shed 5 bases and J shed 4 bases, with 12 bases lying between them. CDR3 loop: CASSRLGGGANVLTF. The DNA of the CDR3 is TGTGCCAGCAGCCGCCTAGGGGGAGGGGCCAACGTCCTGACTTTC.

This clone was seen more than once but under ten times. CDR3 residues: CASSYYRGYEQYF. Here the CDR3 DNA reads TGTGCCAGCAGTTACTACAGGGGGTACGAGCAGTACTTC. The chain employs TRBV6-6 and TRBJ2-7; 8 nucleotides agree with TRBD1. The CDR3 contains 13 residues. V trimming: 1 base; J trimming: 4 bases; junction bases outside the gene matches: 0. Germline CDR1 and CDR2: MNHNY and SVGAGI (reference sequence).

The J gene is TRBJ1-1, the V gene TRBV5-8; 8 nucleotides agree with TRBD1. The J segment lost 4 bases and the V segment lost 4 bases, leaving 9 bases of the junction unmatched. Germline loops: CDR1 SGHTS, CDR2 YDEGEE. CDR3 length: 15 amino acids. CDR3 sequence reads: CASSPWDRRGTEAFF. CDR3 in DNA: TGTGCCAGCAGCCCGTGGGACAGGAGGGGCACTGAAGCTTTCTTT.

The chain links TRBV5-4 to TRBJ2-7; TRBD2 matches 11 bases. Germline CDR1 and CDR2: SGHNT and YYREEE (reference sequence). The CDR3 is made up of 14 amino acids. Trimming at V came to 2 bases and at J to 6 bases, leaving 4 bases not matched to a gene. The CDR3 DNA is TGTGCCAGCAGCTTTAGCGGGGGGGCGAGCGAGCAGTACTTC. Translating it yields CASSFSGGASEQYF.

The chain couples TRBV18 to TRBJ1-1, with D possibly TRBD1 on 5 matching bases. Deletions cut 3 bases from V and 1 base from J, with 15 bases between. This CDR3 region has 16 residues. Germline values: CDR1 KGHSH, CDR2 LQKENI. The DNA for the CDR3 is TGTGCCAGCTCACCCCTGGGAACAGGCCCGAACACTGAAGCTTTCTTT. It translates to CASSPLGTGPNTEAFF.

The genes are TRBV15 and TRBJ2-6; D not certain. CDR3 length equals 18 residues. Between the trimmed V and J ends, which lost 0 bases and 0 bases, there was a span of 12 bases. Germline CDR1 and CDR2: LNHNV and YYDKDF (reference sequence). CDR3 sequence reads: CATSRDRLVTSGANVLTF. The CDR3 DNA follows: TGTGCCACCAGCAGAGATCGCCTAGTTACCTCTGGGGCCAACGTCCTGACTTTC.

V and J are TRBV3-1 (or the pseudogene TRBV3-2) and TRBJ2-7; D is perhaps TRBD2 (6 bases). Germline V CDR1 and CDR2: LGHDT, YNNKEL (reference sequence). The CDR3 is 12 residues long. Trimming cost V 8 bases and J 3 bases, with 11 bases left between them. The CDR3 bases are TGTGCCAGCTCGACTAGTTTCTACGAGCAGTACTTC. It is translated as CASSTSFYEQYF.

V usage is TRBV28 and J usage is TRBJ1-1; 9 positions match TRBD1. This CDR3 has 13 amino acids. Losses at the gene ends were 7 bases for V and 5 bases for J; bases not matched to a gene: 5. The V gene's germline CDR1 is MDHEN and CDR2 SYDVKM. CDR3 residues: CASITGGATEAFF. As DNA, the CDR3 is TGTGCCAGCATAACAGGGGGCGCTACTGAAGCTTTCTTT.

V usage is TRBV5-4 and J usage is TRBJ2-7; 7 nucleotides match TRBD2. Germline CDR1 and CDR2: SGHNT and YYREEE (reference sequence). The length of the CDR3 is 16 residues. The junction had 11 bases not matched to a gene; V was cut back by 2 bases and J by 3 bases. The CDR3 here is CASSLILASRHYEQYF. In DNA, the CDR3 is TGTGCCAGCAGCTTAATACTAGCGAGCCGTCACTACGAGCAGTACTTC.

In its sample, this clone was seen once. This sequence joins TRBV7-9 and TRBJ2-2; 7 nucleotides match TRBD2. CDR1 is SEHNR and CDR2 is FQNEAQ in the germline V gene (reference sequence). The trim removed 2 bases at V and 5 bases at J, leaving 5 bases unmatched. CDR3 size: 15 residues. CDR3 region: CASSLRTGGTGELFF. CDR3 nucleotides: TGTGCCAGCAGCTTAAGGACGGGGGGAACCGGGGAGCTGTTTTTT.

This rearrangement joins TRBV3-1 (or the pseudogene TRBV3-2) to TRBJ2-5, with TRBD2 matching 8 bases. The trim removed 0 bases at V and 4 bases at J, leaving 16 bases unmatched. Germline V lookup: CDR1 LGHDT, CDR2 YNNKEL (reference sequence). This CDR3 has 19 residues. In nucleotides, the CDR3 is TGTGCCAGCAGCCAAGAATTAGCAAGCGGGAGTACGGGAGGAGAGACCCAGTACTTC. Translated: CASSQELASGSTGGETQYF.

The J gene is TRBJ1-1, the V gene TRBV10-3; D is uncertain. With 3 bases removed from V and 0 bases from J, the gap between germline ends came to 20 bases. Per the germline V gene, CDR1 is ENHRY and CDR2 is SYGVKD. There are 18 residues in the CDR3. CDR3 region: CAISDDIVGPRMNTEAFF. CDR3 nucleotides: TGTGCCATCAGTGATGACATTGTTGGGCCACGAATGAACACTGAAGCTTTCTTT.

V gene TRBV6-4 combines with J gene TRBJ1-1, with a weak D call TRBD1 (5 bases). The germline CDR1 and CDR2 sequences are MRHNA and SNTAGT. This CDR3 is 14 amino acids long. V was clipped by 4 bases and J by 4 bases, with 13 bases between them. CDR3 amino acids: CASSVGGVGTEAFF. CDR3 coding DNA: TGTGCCAGCAGTGTCGGGGGGGTTGGCACTGAAGCTTTCTTT.

The chain has TRBV18 and TRBJ1-1; 7 bases match TRBD1. Trimming took 2 bases from V and 5 from J; bases not matched to a gene: 2. This CDR3 is built from 13 residues. CDR1 is KGHSH, CDR2 LQKENI, per germline. In nucleotides, the CDR3 is TGTGCCAGCTCACCAGGCAGGGGGACTGAAGCTTTCTTT. Translating it yields CASSPGRGTEAFF.

The gene calls are TRBV24-1 and TRBJ1-1; D gene uncertain. V dropped 2 bases and J dropped 5 bases, with 5 bases sitting between them. Germline-derived CDR1 and CDR2 are KGHDR and SFDVKD. CDR3 size: 12 residues. The CDR3 reads CATSDSGTEAFF. CDR3 nucleotides: TGTGCCACCAGTGATTCAGGTACTGAAGCTTTCTTT.

The rearrangement joins TRBV28 to TRBJ2-7; 9 bases agree with TRBD1. Losses at the gene ends were 8 bases for V and 0 bases for J; bases not matched to a gene: 2. There are 13 residues in the CDR3. Germline loops: CDR1 MDHEN, CDR2 SYDVKM. The CDR3 sequence: CASSDRGSYEQYF. In DNA, the CDR3 is TGTGCCAGCTCGGACAGGGGCTCCTACGAGCAGTACTTC.

The rearrangement links TRBV5-4 to TRBJ2-7; 8 positions agree with TRBD1. The CDR3 contains 16 residues. Germline CDR1 and CDR2: SGHNT and YYREEE (reference sequence). V was pared by 3 bases and J by 0 bases, with 8 bases of the junction left unmatched. CDR3 coding DNA: TGTGCCAGCAGCTCACGGACAGGGTCGGGCTCCTACGAGCAGTACTTC. This sequence encodes CASSSRTGSGSYEQYF.

The CDR3 nucleotides are TGTGCCACCAGCAGAGGGCCGCAAGAGACCCAGTACTTC. Translated: CATSRGPQETQYF. The chain uses TRBV15 and TRBJ2-5; D remains ambiguous. The CDR3 has 13 residues. Germline loops: CDR1 LNHNV, CDR2 YYDKDF (reference sequence). The V gene lost 1 base and the J gene lost 2 bases, with 5 bases spanning the gap.

This chain connects TRBV6-6 to TRBJ2-2; D gene ambiguous. The CDR3 consists of 12 residues. Germline V gives CDR1 MNHNY, CDR2 SVGAGI (reference sequence). V was pared by 5 bases and J by 4 bases, with 5 bases between. CDR3 region: CASSLVTGELFF. For the CDR3, the DNA is TGTGCCAGCAGTCTAGTCACCGGGGAGCTGTTTTTT.

V gene TRBV7-2 combines with J gene TRBJ1-4, with no clear D. The CDR3 totals 14 residues. The germline CDR1 and CDR2 sequences are SGHTA and FQGNSA. Trimming stripped 2 bases from V and 8 bases from J, with 12 bases between. The CDR3 bases are TGTGCCAGCAGCTTAACGGGAAATCAAGAAAAACTGTTTTTT. Residues: CASSLTGNQEKLFF. Full variable domain (remainder filled in from reference TRBV7-2 and TRBJ1-4): GAGVSQSPSNKVTEKGKDVELRCDPISGHTALYWYRQSLGQGLEFLIYFQGNSAPDKSGLPSDRFSAERTGGSVSTLTIQRTQQEDSAVYLCASSLTGNQEKLFFGSGTQLSVL.

The chain recombines TRBV11-2 with TRBJ1-1; 7 bases match TRBD1. V lost 2 bases and J lost 0; bases outside the gene matches: 3. Germline V CDR1 and CDR2: SGHAT, FQNNGV. CDR3 length: 15 amino acids. The CDR3 bases are TGTGCCAGCAGCTTAAACAGGGGAATGAACACTGAAGCTTTCTTT. Translated, it gives CASSLNRGMNTEAFF.

The chain carries TRBV18 and TRBJ2-7; 7 positions agree with TRBD1. V gave up 2 bases and J gave up 0 bases; unmatched junction bases: 7. CDR3 length: 16 residues. The germline V gene has CDR1 KGHSH and CDR2 LQKENI. The CDR3 protein is CASSPGGRGSSYEQYF. Here the CDR3 DNA reads TGTGCCAGCTCACCAGGGGGCAGGGGGAGCTCCTACGAGCAGTACTTC.

The chain employs TRBV19 and TRBJ1-1; the match to TRBD1 covers 7 bases. After removal of 5 bases from V and 4 bases from J, the junction contained 10 bases not matched to a gene. The CDR3 totals 15 residues. Germline V gives CDR1 LNHDA, CDR2 SQIVND (reference sequence). CDR3: CASSANRGWGTEAFF. The DNA for the CDR3 is TGTGCCAGTAGTGCAAACAGGGGATGGGGCACTGAAGCTTTCTTT.